One sample yielded the 9 T cell receptor beta chains listed below, sequenced in a study of Graves' ophthalmopathy and Graves' hyperthyroidism. CDR3 regions of TCR beta were amplified from RNA transcripts. First-round RT-PCR employed HTBI primers, with a second-round multiplex PCR after it. TCRdb recomputed calls from the multiplex PCR reads with MiXCR, one row per CDR3 protein. The table has 650,000 to 900,000 distinct CDR3 sequences, 40% seen once. Input material: peripheral blood. The receptor set was obtained from an adult man with Graves' ophthalmopathy.

This clonotype was found many times. V usage is TRBV7-9 and J usage is TRBJ2-2; D gene ambiguous. Per the germline V gene, CDR1 is SEHNR and CDR2 is FQNEAQ (reference sequence). V dropped 4 bases and J dropped 5 bases, with 8 bases sitting between them. There are 13 residues in the CDR3. CDR3 sequence (DNA): TGTGCCAGCAGCTCCTCCGGGACCGGGGAGCTGTTTTTT. This translates into CASSSSGTGELFF.

This CDR3 reads CASRPGGKNTGELFF. CDR3 bases: TGTGCCAGCAGGCCGGGAGGGAAGAACACCGGGGAGCTGTTTTTT. The chain has TRBV7-2 and TRBJ2-2; TRBD2 aligns across 8 bases. V shed 6 bases, J shed 1 base, and the junction held 4 bases outside the gene matches. The CDR3 contains 15 residues. Germline V gene data show CDR1 as SGHTA and CDR2 as FQGNSA. Variable domain in full (rest from reference TRBV7-2 and TRBJ2-2): GAGVSQSPSNKVTEKGKDVELRCDPISGHTALYWYRQSLGQGLEFLIYFQGNSAPDKSGLPSDRFSAERTGGSVSTLTIQRTQQEDSAVYLCASRPGGKNTGELFFGEGSRLTVL.

This clonotype has a handful of counts. This chain joins TRBV19 and TRBJ1-2; 9 nucleotides match TRBD1. This CDR3 spans 15 amino acids. Germline assignment: CDR1 LNHDA and CDR2 SQIVND (reference sequence). V was clipped by 3 bases and J by 3 bases; unmatched bases: 5. As DNA, the CDR3 is TGTGCCAGTAGTATCCCGACAGGGGGGCACTATGGCTACACCTTC. The encoded protein is CASSIPTGGHYGYTF.

Worth noting for this clonotype: At one of its ends the junction is not consistent with the germline gene, which may arise from a read error. J is TRBJ1-1 and V is TRBV20-1, with D possibly TRBD1 on 5 matching bases. The germline V gene encodes CDR1 DFQATT and CDR2 SNEGSKA (reference sequence). The CDR3 loop spans 14 amino acids. The CDR3 DNA follows: TGCAGTGCTAGAATGCGGGGGGGGAACAGTGAAGCTTTCTTT. It translates to CSARMRGGNSEAFF.

V usage is TRBV19 and J usage is TRBJ2-7, with D maybe TRBD1 (5 bases). The CDR3 consists of 15 residues. V was cut by 5 bases and J by 1 base, with 15 bases left in between. Germline-derived CDR1 and CDR2 are LNHDA and SQIVND (reference sequence). The CDR3: CASSGQSTGSYEQYF. CDR3 DNA: TGTGCCAGTAGTGGGCAGTCAACAGGATCCTACGAGCAGTACTTC.

This clonotype was counted ten times or more. The chain is built from TRBV9 and TRBJ2-5; the D gene is possibly TRBD2 (6 bases). This CDR3 region has 15 residues. Germline CDR1 and CDR2: SGDLS and YYNGEE. V lost 0 bases and J lost 5, with 14 bases in between. This CDR3 reads CASSVGTSPGETQYF. The CDR3 nucleotides are TGTGCCAGCAGCGTAGGCACTAGCCCTGGGGAGACCCAGTACTTC. The full variable domain, rest sourced from reference TRBV9 and TRBJ2-5, is DSGVTQTPKHLITATGQRVTLRCSPRSGDLSVYWYQQSLDQGLQFLIQYYNGEERAKGNILERFSAQQFPDLHSELNLSSLELGDSALYFCASSVGTSPGETQYFGPGTRLLVL.

This clonotype was seen many times. This chain connects TRBV9 to TRBJ1-4; the D is unclear. V was cut by 4 bases and J by 5 bases, with 15 bases left in between. The CDR3 spans 15 residues. The germline V gene has CDR1 SGDLS and CDR2 YYNGEE. The CDR3: CASSSPGLQNEKLFF. CDR3 nucleotides: TGTGCCAGCAGCTCTCCCGGACTACAAAATGAAAAACTGTTTTTT.

Many counts were recorded for this clonotype. The J gene is TRBJ1-4, the V gene TRBV7-9, with D unclear. Germline V gene data show CDR1 as SEHNR and CDR2 as FQNEAQ (reference sequence). The V end lost 10 bases, the J end lost 0 bases, and 12 bases lay between the germline ends. CDR3 length: 14 amino acids. The CDR3 DNA sequence: TGTGCCACGGATGGGGATGCAACTAATGAAAAACTGTTTTTT. Translation gives CATDGDATNEKLFF.

This clonotype was counted many times. The J gene is TRBJ2-2, the V gene TRBV24-1; no reliable D call. The length of the CDR3 is 12 residues. Germline V gives CDR1 KGHDR, CDR2 SFDVKD. Trimming left V 4 bases short and J 4 bases short, with 3 bases between. CDR3 bases: TGTGCCACCAGTGAGCTCACCGGGGAGCTGTTTTTT. It translates to CATSELTGELFF.